This T cell receptor beta chain was found in a study of CD8+ T cells in alopecia areata. Findings and limits, study-wide: Unlike in mice, where it was clearer, TCR sharing across patients was less clear, possibly HLA-related.

Extracted RNA was reverse transcribed into cDNA, the sequencing template. Sequenced by immunoSEQ multiplex PCR; TCRdb stores in-frame clones only, minus some. The data show under 150,000 clones, with 62% seen just once and around 34% held by the top ten. Germline V lookup: CDR1 MNHEY, CDR2 SVGAGI. This CDR3 region has 14 residues. V was cut by 2 bases and J by 3 bases, with 11 bases left in between. As for this clone: Its antigen is currently unknown.

This rearrangement joins TRBV6-5 to TRBJ2-7; weak D call: TRBD1 (6 bases). This receptor was taken from a human donor in good health. Sequencing was carried out using CD8+ T cells sorted from blood. The CDR3: CASSYLQGGYEQYF. For the CDR3, the DNA is TGTGCCAGCAGTTACCTACAGGGCGGCTACGAGCAGTACTTC.